This T cell receptor (beta chain) was sequenced during a study of post-analysis software for immune sequencing data. About the study: In terms of disease course, relapsing-remitting, secondary progressive and progressive-relapsing multiple sclerosis were included.

Carried by the TCR beta cDNA libraries were unique molecular identifiers. Starting from about 1 to 10 million T cells, the study yielded about 490,000 cDNA molecules. MiXCR, run by TCRdb on the PCR reads, gives a single entry per CDR3 protein. Of 700,000 to 800,000 distinct CDR3 sequences detected, about 32% appear once; the ten largest clones hold about 0.5%. V was clipped by 6 bases and J by 4 bases; unmatched bases: 7. Germline CDR1 reads MDHEN; CDR2 reads SYDVKM. This CDR3 contains 14 residues. This clonotype was detected only a few times. What it binds is unknown. Study findings and constraints: Multiple sclerosis was associated with a significant reduction in normalized Chao1 diversity relative to controls. TRBV segments more frequent in patients than in controls numbered roughly five and included TRBV5-6, TRBV5-1 and TRBV20-1. Analysis by F measure revealed that same-batch samples clustered strongly together.

Sequencing was carried out using blood. The clonotype was recovered from a girl aged 5-17 years with multiple sclerosis. The rearrangement uses TRBV28 and TRBJ2-7; 9 bases line up with TRBD2. The CDR3 DNA reads TGTGCCAGCAGCCGTAGCGGGAGTAGGTACGAGCAGTACTTC. Its protein is CASSRSGSRYEQYF.